This TCR beta chain was sequenced for a study of CD8+CD57+ T cells in acquired aplastic anemia. Template material for TCR beta VDJ and CDR3 profiling consisted of genomic DNA. From the reads, TCRdb called clonotypes with MiXCR, one entry per CDR3 protein. The table records under 200,000 distinct CDR3 sequences, roughly two thirds of them present only once. The CDR3 spans 14 residues. The V gene lost 0 bases and the J gene lost 7 bases, with 12 bases spanning the gap. Germline loops: CDR1 ENHRY, CDR2 SYGVKD. Whoever was chosen for sequencing had shown CD8+CD57+ cell expansion by flow cytometry. The clonotype originates from a human donor with aplastic anemia. The source material was sorted CD4+, CD8+, or CD8+CD57+ T cells (not recorded which) from PBMCs. V usage is TRBV10-3 and J usage is TRBJ2-5; D is perhaps TRBD2 (6 bases). CDR3 sequence (DNA): TGTGCCATCAGTGAGTCCCGTAGCGGCGGGACCCAGTACTTC. Translating it yields CAISESRSGGTQYF.